The rows below give T cell receptor beta chains drawn from one sample of a study of identical twins. TCRdb analysed the 5' RACE reads with MiXCR anew, one entry per CDR3 protein. The table has about 220,000 distinct CDR3 sequences, around 6.5% seen once. These data were also reused for a study on T cells expressing NK-cell markers.

The sample taken for sequencing was CD8+ T cells sorted from blood. The receptors shown here come from a young woman in good health. The CDR3 runs from the conserved cysteine through the conserved F or W. A D gene is named only where the DNA matches it firmly. Only part of the rows carry a size: once, few, many, or a class if the clone is expanded.

D,V,J,size,DNA,CDR3
-,TRBV12-3/TRBV12-4,TRBJ2-7,many,TGTGCCAGCGCAGGGTACGAGCAGTACTTC,CASAGYEQYF
-,TRBV29-1,TRBJ2-1,few,TGCAGCGTTGACGAGGGGGCGGGAAATGAGCAGTTCTTC,CSVDEGAGNEQFF
TRBD2,TRBV4-1,TRBJ2-7,-,TGCGCCAGCAGCCAAGAAAGCGGGAGGGCCTATGGGCAGTACTTC,CASSQESGRAYGQYF
TRBD1,TRBV9,TRBJ2-7,-,TGTGCCAGCAGCGTAGCAGGGACAGGGCCCTACGAGCAGTACTTC,CASSVAGTGPYEQYF
-,TRBV6-2/TRBV6-3,TRBJ2-7,-,TGTGCCAGCAGCTCCAGCGGATACTCTACCTACGAGCAGTACTTC,CASSSSGYSTYEQYF
-,TRBV27,TRBJ2-5,few,TGTGCCAGCAGTTTCCTTACAGGGCAACAGACCCAGTACTTC,CASSFLTGQQTQYF
-,TRBV7-9,TRBJ1-1,many,TGTGCCAGCAGCCCCGAGGCGAACACTGAAGCTTTCTTT,CASSPEANTEAFF
-,TRBV27,TRBJ1-2,few,TGTGCCAGCAGTTTGGAACCGGGCCCCCCGAACTATGGCTACACCTTC,CASSLEPGPPNYGYTF
-,TRBV6-5,TRBJ1-4,few,TGTGCCAGCAGTTACTCGATCCAGGGGAATGAAAAACTGTTTTTT,CASSYSIQGNEKLFF
TRBD2,TRBV14,TRBJ2-1,-,TGTGCCAGCAGCCAAGGGAAGTTTAGGACTAGCAGTTACAATGAGCAGTTCTTC,CASSQGKFRTSSYNEQFF
-,TRBV7-4,TRBJ2-7,-,TGTGCTAGAGATCTAGCGCTACCTAGGAACGAGCAGTACTTC,CARDLALPRNEQYF
TRBD2,TRBV7-6,TRBJ2-5,few,TGTGCCAGCAGCCGTACTAGCGGGGGATACCAAGAGACCCAGTACTTC,CASSRTSGGYQETQYF
-,TRBV15,TRBJ2-4,-,TGTGCCACCAGCAGATCGAGACTAGCCAAAAACATTCAGTACTTC,CATSRSRLAKNIQYF
-,TRBV19,TRBJ1-1,-,TGTGTCTTACCGCAACAGGCAGAAGCTTTCTTT,CVLPQQAEAFF
TRBD2,TRBV6-4,TRBJ2-3,many,TGTGCCAGCAGTGACTCGACTAGCGGGGGGGTGGATACGCAGTATTTT,CASSDSTSGGVDTQYF
-,TRBV27,TRBJ2-1,many,TGTGCCAGCAGTTTATCGCTCCCACCCTACAATGAGCAGTTCTTC,CASSLSLPPYNEQFF
TRBD1,TRBV12-3/TRBV12-4,TRBJ1-2,-,TGTGCCAGCAGTGATCCGGGACAGGGGGCAAGGTATGGCTACACCTTC,CASSDPGQGARYGYTF
TRBD2,TRBV6-5,TRBJ2-7,many,TGTGCCAGCAGTTACTCGGCGGGAGGGCCCGAGCAGTACTTC,CASSYSAGGPEQYF
TRBD2,TRBV5-1,TRBJ2-1,many,TGCGCCAGCAGCTTCGGGACTAGCGGGATTGTGAATGAGCAGTTCTTC,CASSFGTSGIVNEQFF
TRBD1,TRBV12-3/TRBV12-4,TRBJ2-1,-,TGTGCCAGCAGTTCGGGGACAGTCAACAATGAGCAGTTCTTC,CASSSGTVNNEQFF
-,TRBV5-5,TRBJ2-5,many,TGTGCCAGCATAGGGACGAAGGAGGAGACCCAGTACTTC,CASIGTKEETQYF
TRBD2,TRBV6-1,TRBJ2-7,-,TGTGCCAGCTTAGCCCGTCCGGGACTAGCAGATTACGAGCAGTACTTC,CASLARPGLADYEQYF
-,TRBV20-1,TRBJ2-3,many,TGCAGTGCTAGAGATGCAGGCTCCCATAGCACAGATACGCAGTATTTT,CSARDAGSHSTDTQYF
-,TRBV2,TRBJ2-1,-,TGTGCCAGCCGTGGGACCCACACGGTCTTC,CASRGTHTVF
-,TRBV29-1,TRBJ2-1,-,TGCAGCGTCCTCCCGGGGAGCTCCTACAATGAGCAGTTCTTC,CSVLPGSSYNEQFF
TRBD1,TRBV6-4,TRBJ2-2,many,TGTGCCAGCAGTGACAGGCACGGGACAGGGATCACCGGGGAGCTGTTTTTT,CASSDRHGTGITGELFF
-,TRBV27,TRBJ1-5,-,TGTGCCAGCAGTCCCCTGGGGAGGGATCAGCCCCAGCATTTT,CASSPLGRDQPQHF
TRBD2,TRBV5-1,TRBJ2-3,many,TGCGCCAGCAGCTACTCTAGCGGGAGGGGCTCAGATACGCAGTATTTT,CASSYSSGRGSDTQYF
-,TRBV7-2,TRBJ2-5,-,TGTGCCAGCAGCTTTCTCCTCAGGGGCGAGACCCAGTACTTC,CASSFLLRGETQYF
-,TRBV27,TRBJ2-1,many,TGTGCCAGCAGTTTATCAACCTACAATGAGCAGTTCTTC,CASSLSTYNEQFF
-,TRBV20-1,TRBJ1-1,many,TGCAGTGCTACGCCTCCGGACGTGAACACTGAAGCTTTCTTT,CSATPPDVNTEAFF
-,TRBV5-6,TRBJ2-1,many,TGTGCCAGCAGCCCCTCGACCGGCAATGAGCAGTTCTTC,CASSPSTGNEQFF
-,TRBV4-3,TRBJ2-1,few,TGCGCCAGCAGCCAAGCATTATCAGGGGAAGAGCAGTTCTTC,CASSQALSGEEQFF
-,TRBV4-1,TRBJ2-7,few,TGCGCCAGCAGTCCCACACCTTTCAGCGAGCAGTACTTC,CASSPTPFSEQYF
-,TRBV7-9,TRBJ2-7,-,TGTGCCAGCAGCTTAGGGGCTAGGACAGCCTACGAGCAGTACTTC,CASSLGARTAYEQYF
TRBD1,TRBV2,TRBJ1-2,few,TGTGCCAGCAGTGAACCGGCACAGGGGGTTGACTATGGCTACACCTTC,CASSEPAQGVDYGYTF
-,TRBV5-1,TRBJ2-7,few,TGCGCCAGCAGCGTTTTTTTGGCGCAGTTTAAGAGGGAGCAGTACTTC,CASSVFLAQFKREQYF
TRBD2,TRBV10-3,TRBJ2-7,few,TGTGCCATCCAGCCAGCTAGCGGGAGGGCCTACGAGCAGTACTTC,CAIQPASGRAYEQYF
TRBD1,TRBV10-3,TRBJ1-1,few,TGTGCCATCAGTGAGACAGGGGTCGGAACTGAAGCTTTCTTT,CAISETGVGTEAFF
TRBD2,TRBV11-2,TRBJ2-2,many,TGTGCCAGCGGAGTCGGGACTACCACCACCGGGGAGCTGTTTTTT,CASGVGTTTTGELFF
TRBD1,TRBV15,TRBJ2-3,-,TGTGCCACCAGCAGAGGCGAACAGGGGGCCTACACAGATACGCAGTATTTT,CATSRGEQGAYTDTQYF
TRBD1,TRBV20-1,TRBJ2-7,few,TGCAGTGCTAGAGACGGAGGGACAGGGGGCTACGAGCAGTACTTC,CSARDGGTGGYEQYF
-,TRBV10-2,TRBJ2-1,few,TGCGCCAGCAGGGACCACCTATTGGAGCAGTTCTTC,CASRDHLLEQFF
TRBD2,TRBV11-2,TRBJ2-3,-,TGTGCCAGCAGCTTCGGGACTACCAGCACAGATACGCAGTATTTT,CASSFGTTSTDTQYF
TRBD1,TRBV20-1,TRBJ1-1,many,TGCAGTGCTTTACAGGGGGATGGTGTCACTGAAGCTTTCTTT,CSALQGDGVTEAFF
TRBD1,TRBV28,TRBJ2-7,-,TGTGCCAGCAGCGACAGGGGGCTGGGCTACGAGCAGTACTTC,CASSDRGLGYEQYF